Described below is a single T cell receptor beta chain sequence and its context. CDR3 length equals 17 residues. The V gene lost 3 bases and the J gene lost 0 bases, with 17 bases spanning the gap. In germline, CDR1 is LGHDT, CDR2 YNNKEL (reference sequence). Produced via immunoSEQ multiplex PCR; TCRdb's table is partial and in-frame only. The sample lists some 200,000 clones; over 75% were seen once. The entry originates in a study of blood T cell repertoires in COVID-19. For the study at large: Donors in the United States, Italy and Spain gave samples during acute or convalescent COVID-19.

The clonotype comes from a woman aged 35 to 49 with acute or convalescent COVID-19. The chain couples TRBV3-1 (or the pseudogene TRBV3-2) to TRBJ1-2, with D possibly TRBD1 on 6 matching bases. Specimen: peripheral blood. CDR3 region: CASSHLEPDSSNYGYTF. The CDR3 DNA reads TGTGCCAGCAGCCATCTAGAACCGGACAGCTCTAACTATGGCTACACCTTC.